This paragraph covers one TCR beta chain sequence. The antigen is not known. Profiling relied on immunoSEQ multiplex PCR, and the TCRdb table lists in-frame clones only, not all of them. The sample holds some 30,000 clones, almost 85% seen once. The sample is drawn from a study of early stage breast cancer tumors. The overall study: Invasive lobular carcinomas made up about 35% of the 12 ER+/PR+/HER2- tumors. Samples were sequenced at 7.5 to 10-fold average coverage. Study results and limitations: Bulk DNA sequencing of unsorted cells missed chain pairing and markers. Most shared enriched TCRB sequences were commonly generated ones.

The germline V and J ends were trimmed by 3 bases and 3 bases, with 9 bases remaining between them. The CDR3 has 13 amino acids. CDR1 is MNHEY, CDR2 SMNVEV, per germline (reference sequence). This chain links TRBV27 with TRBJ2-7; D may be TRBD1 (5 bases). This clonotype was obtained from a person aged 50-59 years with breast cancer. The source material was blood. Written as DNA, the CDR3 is TGTGCCAGCAGTTTCGCAGGGAACTACGAGCAGTACTTC. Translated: CASSFAGNYEQYF.